This T cell receptor (beta chain) was sequenced for a study of T cells after yellow fever vaccination. TCRdb re-called the 5' RACE reads with MiXCR, one entry per CDR3 protein. In the table there are approximately 550,000 distinct CDR3 sequences, about a fifth of which are singletons. The CDR3 extends over 15 amino acids. Germline loops: CDR1 SGHTA, CDR2 FQGNSA. V lost 5 bases, J lost 10 bases, and 18 bases lay in between. This specimen consisted of PBMCs, obtained 15 days after the yellow fever booster vaccination. The V call is TRBV7-2, the J call TRBJ1-6; TRBD1 is a possible D gene (5 bases). This clonotype was obtained from a young man who received the YFV17D yellow fever vaccine. CDR3: CASSLGGVGKSPLHF. The CDR3 nucleotides are TGTGCCAGCAGCCTGGGGGGGGTCGGGAAATCACCCCTCCACTTT.